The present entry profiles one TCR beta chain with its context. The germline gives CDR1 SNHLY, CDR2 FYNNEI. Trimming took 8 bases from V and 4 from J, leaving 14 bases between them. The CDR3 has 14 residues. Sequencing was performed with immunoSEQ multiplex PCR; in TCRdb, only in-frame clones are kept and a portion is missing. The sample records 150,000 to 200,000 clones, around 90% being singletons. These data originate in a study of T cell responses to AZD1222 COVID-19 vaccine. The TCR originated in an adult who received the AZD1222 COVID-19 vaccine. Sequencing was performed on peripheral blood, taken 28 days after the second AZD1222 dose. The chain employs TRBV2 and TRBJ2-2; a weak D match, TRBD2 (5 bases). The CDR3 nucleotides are TGTGCCAGCCGCTACCAACGGGGCACCGGGGAGCTGTTTTTT. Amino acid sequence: CASRYQRGTGELFF.